This T cell receptor (beta chain) was observed in a study of human T cells and chemical hapten exposure. Findings and limits, study-wide: DPC sensitization produced no change in TCRs with frequency above 1 in 1000.

The time point is: patch test 1, 2 weeks after DPC sensitization. Noted treatment: therapeutic diphenylcyclopropenone sensitization with weekly scalp DPC. Suited to DPC and affected by alopecia, the donors ranged from 18 to 70 years old. V lost 4 bases to trimming and J lost 2 bases, with 9 bases between them. The CDR3 loop spans 14 amino acids. Germline CDR1 and CDR2: KGHSH and LQKENI. On this clonotype itself: Its antigen is as yet unknown.

Each CDR3 protein gets one entry after TCRdb re-called the RACE reads with MiXCR. The data show about 69,000 distinct CDR3 sequences, around 30% seen once. The sequences come from whole blood, collected in connection with sensitization to the hapten diphenylcyclopropenone (DPC). This rearrangement joins TRBV18 to TRBJ1-5, with TRBD1 as a possible D gene (6 bases). The clonotype was recovered from a man aged 35 to 55 with alopecia areata. Some clones in this sample may be carry-over from other donors' samples. CDR3 coding DNA: TGTGCCAGCTCACAGGGGGTTGGCAATCAGCCCCAGCATTTT. It codes for CASSQGVGNQPQHF. The entire variable domain, with the rest obtained from reference TRBV18 and TRBJ1-5, is as follows: NAGVMQNPRHLVRRRGQEARLRCSPMKGHSHVYWYRQLPEEGLKFMVYLQKENIIDESGMPKERFSAEFPKEGPSILRIQQVVRGDSAAYFCASSQGVGNQPQHFGDGTRLSIL.